This T cell receptor beta chain was sequenced in a study of T cells in Graves' hyperthyroidism and ophthalmopathy. By share, this clonotype ranks as medium-sized. Antigen specificity is unknown. Findings of the study overall: Separation of ophthalmopathy from stable hyperthyroidism was achieved by a 13 V-J model. Most thyroid-expanded clonotypes above 0.001 were also found in blood.

Any patient presenting with uncontrolled infection, other autoimmune disease, pregnancy or lactation was left out. A roughly 10 ml volume of fresh peripheral blood provided the PBMCs. TCR beta CDR3 regions were amplified from RNA. Using the HTBI primer set, a first-round RT-PCR was run on the TCR CDR3. TCRdb called the multiplex PCR reads again in MiXCR, with one record for every CDR3 protein. The sample yields about 96,000 distinct CDR3 sequences, roughly 56% seen once. Sequenced sample: blood. The TCR originated in a woman in her thirties or forties with Graves' hyperthyroidism.

The CDR3 spells CASSSWSRGVNYGYTF. Here the CDR3 DNA reads TGTGCCAGCAGTTCGTGGTCCAGGGGCGTGAACTATGGCTACACCTTC. The rearrangement joins TRBV12-3 or TRBV12-4 to TRBJ1-2, with D maybe TRBD1 (6 bases). CDR3 length: 16 amino acids. The V gene lost 4 bases and the J gene lost 2 bases, with 17 bases spanning the gap.